The T cell receptor (beta chain) described here comes from a study of CD8+ T cells in alopecia areata. Study details: Treated patients received oral tofacitinib, 5 to 10 mg twice daily.

cDNA prepared by RNA extraction and subsequent reverse transcription served as the template for sequencing. Assay: immunoSEQ multiplex PCR; the TCRdb copy retains only in-frame clones and omits some. This repertoire shows about 130,000 clones, around half found once; its top ten account for about 15%. Stated treatment: oral pan-JAK inhibitor, 5-10 mg twice daily. This clone was counted only a few times. Germline CDR1 reads LNHDA; CDR2 reads SQIVND (reference sequence). With 9 bases clipped from V and 6 bases from J, the junction kept 18 bases outside the gene matches. The CDR3 consists of 16 residues.

The sequences come from CD8+ T cells sorted from blood, collected at week 4, from a patient treated with tofacitinib. The clonotype originates from a human donor with alopecia areata. The chain has TRBV19 and TRBJ1-2, with TRBD1 matching over 8 bases. DNA of the CDR3: TGTGCCAGCCACACCTACGATCAGGGGGCCTTGAATGGCTACACCTTC. Translating gives CASHTYDQGALNGYTF.